The entry below gives a single T cell receptor beta chain sequence along with its context. Its specificity is unknown. These data belong to a study of T cells in localized non-small cell lung cancer. Germline V gene sequence: CDR1 SGDLS, CDR2 YYNGEE. V was trimmed by 0 bases and J by 8 bases, leaving 23 bases between them. This CDR3 contains 17 residues. Whole-study findings and limits: Highest T cell clonality was seen in uninvolved adjacent lung, surpassing that measured in tumor. The appearance of a median around 57 of the top 100 tumor clones was seen in adjacent lung.

Libraries were prepared by immunoSEQ multiplex PCR; TCRdb keeps only in-frame clonotypes and omits some of them. The sample shows around 17,000 clones, about 90% of them seen only once. The TCR sequence derives from a woman aged 35 to 70 with stage III lung adenocarcinoma. This specimen was peripheral blood mononuclear cells, taken before any cancer treatment. This sequence joins TRBV9 and TRBJ1-2; D perhaps matches TRBD1 (5 bases). DNA for the CDR3: TGTGCCAGCAGCGTAGCTGGGAGGGACGCCGGACCCCAAGGCTACACCTTC. This translates into CASSVAGRDAGPQGYTF. The full variable domain, with the rest looked up from reference TRBV9 and TRBJ1-2, is DSGVTQTPKHLITATGQRVTLRCSPRSGDLSVYWYQQSLDQGLQFLIQYYNGEERAKGNILERFSAQQFPDLHSELNLSSLELGDSALYFCASSVAGRDAGPQGYTFGSGTRLTVV.